The 17 T cell receptor beta chains below come from one sample, sequenced in a study of a mutant IDH1 vaccine in newly diagnosed glioma. Stated time point: week 23, last vaccination. All doses held 300 ug of mutant IDH1 20-mer peptide, with topical imiquimod. No antigen has been assigned to these receptors. Measured with immunoSEQ multiplex PCR; TCRdb has only the in-frame clones, and not every one. The sample yields approximately 60,000 clones, more than 75% seen once. Sequencing used PBMCs, obtained from a glioma patient whose treatment included an IDH1 peptide vaccine. All receptors come from a man in his forties with glioma.

The chain carries TRBV2 and TRBJ1-2; no clear D. CDR1 is SNHLY, CDR2 FYNNEI, per germline. The V end was cut by 8 bases, the J end by 3 bases, with 16 bases between. The CDR3 runs to 14 residues. CDR3 coding DNA: TGTGCCAGCGGCCAATCGGACCGTTACTATGGCTACACCTTC. The encoded protein is CASGQSDRYYGYTF.

This rearrangement joins TRBV6-5 to TRBJ2-5; TRBD1 might be the D (5 bases). The germline V gene encodes CDR1 MNHEY and CDR2 SVGAGI. V gave up 4 bases and J gave up 2 bases, with 8 bases separating them. The length of the CDR3 is 13 residues. The DNA for the CDR3 is TGTGCCAGCAGTTTCGGACATCAAGAGACCCAGTACTTC. Translating gives CASSFGHQETQYF.

This chain links TRBV5-1 with TRBJ2-2, with D unresolved. The V and J ends lost 6 bases and 4 bases respectively, with 4 bases between them. The CDR3 has 11 amino acids. The V gene's germline CDR1 is SGHRS and CDR2 YFSETQ. The CDR3 sequence is CASTSTGELFF. In nucleotides, the CDR3 is TGCGCCAGCACAAGCACCGGGGAGCTGTTTTTT.

This clone was observed a single time. The chain has TRBV19 and TRBJ2-2; weak D call: TRBD1 (6 bases). Germline-derived CDR1 and CDR2 are LNHDA and SQIVND (reference sequence). V was pared by 7 bases and J by 2 bases, with 14 bases between. The CDR3 is 15 residues long. The CDR3: CASMEGTPNTGELFF. The CDR3 nucleotides are TGTGCCAGTATGGAAGGGACACCCAACACCGGGGAGCTGTTTTTT.

The chain links TRBV4-2 to TRBJ2-3, with 9 bases lining up with TRBD2. V lost 0 bases to trimming and J lost 9 bases; unmatched junction nucleotides: 4. This CDR3 is built from 14 residues. CDR1 is LGHNA, CDR2 YNFKEQ, per germline. Written as DNA, the CDR3 is TGTGCCAGCAGCCAAGAACTAGCGGGCGGCACGCAGTATTTT. As protein: CASSQELAGGTQYF.

The chain carries TRBV5-8 and TRBJ2-7; 8 nucleotides line up with TRBD2. The V segment lost 1 base and the J segment 3 bases; nucleotides outside the gene matches: 3. CDR1 and CDR2 (germline): SGHTS, YDEGEE. The length of the CDR3 is 14 residues. CDR3 sequence (DNA): TGTGCCAGCAGCTTGTTGGGACTAGACTACGAGCAGTACTTC. Its protein is CASSLLGLDYEQYF.

V is TRBV5-5 and J is TRBJ1-2; TRBD1 agrees at 7 bases. The CDR3 has 15 amino acids. The germline V gene has CDR1 SGHKS and CDR2 YYEKEE (reference sequence). Germline trimming cut 5 bases from V and 5 bases from J; bases unmatched to any gene: 12. This CDR3 reads CASRPPDREKYGYTF. DNA for the CDR3: TGTGCCAGCAGGCCCCCTGACAGGGAAAAATATGGCTACACCTTC. Based on the CDR3 plus reference TRBV5-5 and TRBJ1-2, the full variable domain is DAGVTQSPTHLIKTRGQQVTLRCSPISGHKSVSWYQQVLGQGPQFIFQYYEKEERGRGNFPDRFSARQFPNYSSELNVNALLLGDSALYLCASRPPDREKYGYTFGSGTRLTVV.

The V gene is TRBV5-1, the J gene TRBJ2-3, with TRBD2 as a possible D gene (7 bases). V was clipped by 4 bases and J by 2 bases, with 23 bases between them. Germline V gene lookup returns CDR1 SGHRS and CDR2 YFSETQ. This CDR3 has 18 residues. CDR3 sequence reads: CASSPQKVGGLTTDTQYF. CDR3 nucleotides: TGCGCCAGCAGCCCCCAAAAGGTGGGGGGGCTTACCACAGATACGCAGTATTTT.

V usage is TRBV28 and J usage is TRBJ1-5; TRBD1 might be the D (6 bases). Per germline, CDR1 MDHEN and CDR2 SYDVKM. V lost 3 bases and J 2 bases, leaving 11 bases between the germline ends. The CDR3 length is 15 residues. The CDR3 DNA follows: TGTGCCAGCAGTTTCTCGGGGGGGCGCAATCAGCCCCAGCATTTT. This gives the protein CASSFSGGRNQPQHF.

The chain uses TRBV5-4 and TRBJ2-1, with D possibly TRBD1 on 7 matching bases. V dropped 4 bases and J dropped 5 bases, with 16 bases sitting between them. CDR1 SGHNT and CDR2 YYREEE come from the germline V gene (reference sequence). The CDR3 covers 15 residues. Written as DNA, the CDR3 is TGTGCCAGCAGCCCGGTAGGGGGGACAGACAATGAGCAGTTCTTC. Translated: CASSPVGGTDNEQFF.

V gene TRBV6-6 combines with J gene TRBJ2-7; D is possibly TRBD1 (8 bases). Trimming left V 8 bases short and J 4 bases short, with 18 bases between. The CDR3 is 14 amino acids. Germline CDR1 MNHNY, CDR2 SVGAGI (reference sequence). The CDR3 coding sequence is TGTGCCAGCCAAAGCACAGGGGGGGGGTACGAGCAGTACTTC. It specifies CASQSTGGGYEQYF.

The V gene is TRBV5-5, the J gene TRBJ1-1; D call uncertain. Trimming shortened V by 6 bases and J by 0 bases, and 15 bases separated the two germline ends. CDR1 and CDR2 (germline): SGHKS, YYEKEE (reference sequence). This CDR3 spans 15 amino acids. The DNA of the CDR3 is TGTGCCAGCACTAGTTTCGGGCTCCTGAACACTGAAGCTTTCTTT. Amino acid sequence: CASTSFGLLNTEAFF.

This clone showed up just a few times. The chain is built from TRBV14 and TRBJ1-1; 10 bases agree with TRBD1. V was clipped by 4 bases and J by 10 bases; unmatched bases: 9. The CDR3 spans 14 residues. Germline V gene data show CDR1 as SGHDN and CDR2 as FVKESK. The DNA of the CDR3 is TGTGCCAGCAGCCCCCCGGGGACAGGGGTGATAGCTTTCTTT. This gives the protein CASSPPGTGVIAFF. The full variable domain, rest sourced from reference TRBV14 and TRBJ1-1, is EAGVTQFPSHSVIEKGQTVTLRCDPISGHDNLYWYRRVMGKEIKFLLHFVKESKQDESGMPNNRFLAERTGGTYSTLKVQPAELEDSGVYFCASSPPGTGVIAFFGQGTRLTVV.

V and J are TRBV5-6 and TRBJ2-7; D gene unclear. V lost 0 bases and J lost 5, with 3 bases in between. This CDR3 spans 11 amino acids. Looked up from germline, CDR1 is SGHDT and CDR2 is YYEEEE. This chain's CDR3 is CASSLAHEQYF. DNA of the CDR3: TGTGCCAGCAGCTTGGCCCACGAGCAGTACTTC.

V gene TRBV27 combines with J gene TRBJ1-5; no clear D gene. V lost 2 bases to trimming and J lost 4 bases, with 6 bases between them. CDR3 length equals 13 residues. Per the germline V gene, CDR1 is MNHEY and CDR2 is SMNVEV (reference sequence). In DNA, the CDR3 is TGTGCCAGCAGTTTACGGCAGAATCAGCCCCAGCATTTT. Translated: CASSLRQNQPQHF.

The chain carries TRBV19 and TRBJ1-2, with TRBD1 as a possible D gene (6 bases). This CDR3 region has 13 residues. Per the germline V gene, CDR1 is LNHDA and CDR2 is SQIVND (reference sequence). Between the trimmed V and J ends, which lost 6 bases and 4 bases, there was a span of 12 bases. This chain's CDR3 is CASRQDRFYGYTF. CDR3 nucleotide sequence: TGTGCCAGTAGGCAGGACAGATTCTATGGCTACACCTTC.

V gene TRBV19 combines with J gene TRBJ1-3, with D maybe TRBD1 (6 bases). The CDR3 extends over 14 amino acids. Germline CDR1 and CDR2: LNHDA and SQIVND (reference sequence). Trimming took 8 bases from V and 0 from J, leaving 11 bases between them. The chain's CDR3 is CASRGQASGNTIYF. CDR3 coding DNA: TGTGCCAGTCGGGGGCAAGCCTCTGGAAACACCATATATTTT.